This T cell receptor beta chain was identified in a study of T cells in Graves' hyperthyroidism and ophthalmopathy. Findings of the study overall: Before onset, ophthalmopathy was predicted by the model a median 6.5 months earlier. Within blood appeared most thyroid clonotypes that had expanded above 0.001.

Germline loops: CDR1 SGHKS, CDR2 YYEKEE (reference sequence). The CDR3 runs to 14 residues. Trimming took 3 bases from V and 7 from J; bases not matched to a gene: 6. It was uncontrolled infection, other autoimmune disease, pregnancy or lactation that excluded patients. This clonotype was observed a few times. Antigen: not known. There were TCR beta CDR3 regions amplified from RNA transcripts. During a first-round RT-PCR of the TCR CDR3, the HTBI primer set was used. TCRdb recomputed calls from the multiplex PCR reads with MiXCR, one row per CDR3 protein. The sample includes under 350,000 distinct CDR3 sequences, 15% to 20% seen only once; the top ten take roughly 49%.

The specimen sequenced was blood. The chain combines TRBV5-5 with TRBJ2-2; 7 bases map to TRBD2. The receptor's source is a woman in her forties or fifties with Graves' hyperthyroidism. CDR3 amino acids: CASSWRESIGELFF. Here the CDR3 DNA reads TGTGCCAGCAGCTGGCGGGAGAGTATCGGGGAGCTGTTTTTT.